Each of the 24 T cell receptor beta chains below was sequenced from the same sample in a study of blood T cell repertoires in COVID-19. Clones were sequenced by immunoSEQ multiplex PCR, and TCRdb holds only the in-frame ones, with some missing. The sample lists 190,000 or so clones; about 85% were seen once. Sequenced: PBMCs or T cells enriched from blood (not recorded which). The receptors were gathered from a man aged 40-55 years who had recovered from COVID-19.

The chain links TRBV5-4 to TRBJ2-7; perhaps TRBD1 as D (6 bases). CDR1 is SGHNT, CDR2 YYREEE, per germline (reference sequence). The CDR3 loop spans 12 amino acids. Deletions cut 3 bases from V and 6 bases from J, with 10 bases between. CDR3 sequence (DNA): TGTGCCAGCAGCTCTACAGGGCGCGAGCAGTACTTC. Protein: CASSSTGREQYF. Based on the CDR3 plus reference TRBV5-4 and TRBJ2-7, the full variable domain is ETGVTQSPTHLIKTRGQQVTLRCSSQSGHNTVSWYQQALGQGPQFIFQYYREEENGRGNFPPRFSGLQFPNYSSELNVNALELDDSALYLCASSSTGREQYFGPGTRLTVT.

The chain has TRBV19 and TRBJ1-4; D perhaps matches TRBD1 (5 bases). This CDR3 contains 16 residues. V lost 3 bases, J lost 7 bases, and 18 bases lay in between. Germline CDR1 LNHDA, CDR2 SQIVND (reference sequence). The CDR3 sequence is CASSIMASGRSEKLFF. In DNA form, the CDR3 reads TGTGCCAGTAGTATCATGGCCTCAGGGCGGAGTGAAAAACTGTTTTTT.

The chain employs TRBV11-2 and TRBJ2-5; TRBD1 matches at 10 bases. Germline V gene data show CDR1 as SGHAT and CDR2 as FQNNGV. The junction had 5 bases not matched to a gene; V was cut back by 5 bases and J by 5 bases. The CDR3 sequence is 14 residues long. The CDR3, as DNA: TGTGCCAGCAGCAAGGGACAGGGGACGGAGACCCAGTACTTC. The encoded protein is CASSKGQGTETQYF.

The CDR3: CASSSRLAGRDTQYF. The CDR3 DNA is TGTGCCAGCAGCTCGCGACTAGCGGGACGAGATACGCAGTATTTT. This chain uses TRBV7-2 with TRBJ2-3; 11 positions agree with TRBD2. J lost 5 bases, V lost 4 bases, and 5 bases had no gene match. The CDR3 sequence is 15 residues long. CDR1 is SGHTA, CDR2 FQGNSA, per germline.

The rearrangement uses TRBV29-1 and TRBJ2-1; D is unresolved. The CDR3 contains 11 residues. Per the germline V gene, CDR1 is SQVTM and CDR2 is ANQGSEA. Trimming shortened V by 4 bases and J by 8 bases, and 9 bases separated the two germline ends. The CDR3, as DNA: TGCAGCGTTGCGAGTCCCGATGAGCAGTTCTTC. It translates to CSVASPDEQFF.

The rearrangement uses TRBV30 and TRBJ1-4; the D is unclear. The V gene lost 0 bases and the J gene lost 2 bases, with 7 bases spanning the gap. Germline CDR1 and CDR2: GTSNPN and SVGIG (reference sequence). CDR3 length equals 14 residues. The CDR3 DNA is TGTGCCTGGAGTGTACCAGATACTAATGAAAAACTGTTTTTT. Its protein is CAWSVPDTNEKLFF.

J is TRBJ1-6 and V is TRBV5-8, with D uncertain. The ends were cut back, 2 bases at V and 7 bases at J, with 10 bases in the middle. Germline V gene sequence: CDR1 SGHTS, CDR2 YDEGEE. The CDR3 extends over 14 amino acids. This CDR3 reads CASSFQANNSPLHF. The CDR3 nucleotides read TGTGCCAGCAGCTTTCAGGCGAACAATTCACCCCTCCACTTT.

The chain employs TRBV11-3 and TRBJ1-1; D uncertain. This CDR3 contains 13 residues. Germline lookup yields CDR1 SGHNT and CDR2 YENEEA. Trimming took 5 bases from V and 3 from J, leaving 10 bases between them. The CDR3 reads CASSPLEDTEAFF. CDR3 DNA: TGTGCCAGCAGCCCTCTTGAGGACACTGAAGCTTTCTTT.

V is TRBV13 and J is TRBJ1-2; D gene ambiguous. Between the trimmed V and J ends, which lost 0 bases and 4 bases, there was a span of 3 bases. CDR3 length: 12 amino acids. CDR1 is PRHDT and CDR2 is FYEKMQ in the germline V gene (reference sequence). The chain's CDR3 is CASSLGLYGYTF. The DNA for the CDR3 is TGTGCCAGCAGCTTAGGACTCTATGGCTACACCTTC.

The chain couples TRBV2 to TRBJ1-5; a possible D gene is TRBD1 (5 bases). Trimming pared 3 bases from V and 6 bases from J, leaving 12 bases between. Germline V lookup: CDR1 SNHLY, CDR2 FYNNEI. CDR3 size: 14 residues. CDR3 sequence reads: CASSEVAGRQPQHF. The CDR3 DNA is TGTGCCAGCAGTGAGGTCGCAGGGCGTCAGCCCCAGCATTTT.

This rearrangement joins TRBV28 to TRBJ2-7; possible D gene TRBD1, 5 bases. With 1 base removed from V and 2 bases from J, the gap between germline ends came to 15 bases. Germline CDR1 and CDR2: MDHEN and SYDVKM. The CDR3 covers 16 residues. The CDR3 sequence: CASSLSGKGFAYEQYF. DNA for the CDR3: TGTGCCAGCAGTTTATCAGGGAAAGGGTTCGCCTACGAGCAGTACTTC.

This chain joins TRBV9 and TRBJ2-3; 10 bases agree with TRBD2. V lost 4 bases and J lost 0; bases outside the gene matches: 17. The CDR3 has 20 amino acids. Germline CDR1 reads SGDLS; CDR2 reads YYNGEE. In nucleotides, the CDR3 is TGTGCCAGCAGCCAACGTGGTAGGGCTAGCGGGAGTCCTAGCACAGATACGCAGTATTTT. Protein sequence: CASSQRGRASGSPSTDTQYF.

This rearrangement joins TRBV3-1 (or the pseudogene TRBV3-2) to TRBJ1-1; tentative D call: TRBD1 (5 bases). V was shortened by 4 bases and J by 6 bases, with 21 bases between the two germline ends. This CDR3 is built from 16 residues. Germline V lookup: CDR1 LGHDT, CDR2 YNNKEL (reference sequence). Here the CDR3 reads CASSPRNWGRVAEAFF. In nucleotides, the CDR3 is TGTGCCAGCAGCCCCCGCAACTGGGGCAGGGTGGCTGAAGCTTTCTTT.

The CDR3 protein is CASSPGTILSGANVLTF. As DNA, the CDR3 is TGTGCCAGCTCCCCCGGGACTATACTCTCTGGGGCCAACGTCCTGACTTTC. The chain is built from TRBV27 and TRBJ2-6; 7 bases align to TRBD2. From germline, CDR1 is MNHEY and CDR2 SMNVEV (reference sequence). V shed 8 bases, J shed 0 bases, and the junction held 10 bases outside the gene matches. This CDR3 contains 17 residues.

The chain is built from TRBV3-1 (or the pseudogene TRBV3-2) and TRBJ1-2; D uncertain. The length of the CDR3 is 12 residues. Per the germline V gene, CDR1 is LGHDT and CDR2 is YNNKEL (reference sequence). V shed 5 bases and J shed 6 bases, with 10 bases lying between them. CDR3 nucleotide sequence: TGTGCCAGCAGCTACTTGAGGGATGGCTACACCTTC. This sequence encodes CASSYLRDGYTF.

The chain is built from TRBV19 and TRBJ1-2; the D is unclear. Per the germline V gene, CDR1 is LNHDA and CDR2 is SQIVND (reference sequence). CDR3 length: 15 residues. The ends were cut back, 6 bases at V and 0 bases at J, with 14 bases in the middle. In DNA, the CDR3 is TGTGCCAGTAGAGATAGTGAGTTCACTAACTATGGCTACACCTTC. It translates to CASRDSEFTNYGYTF. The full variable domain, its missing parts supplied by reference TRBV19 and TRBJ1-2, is DGGITQSPKYLFRKEGQNVTLSCEQNLNHDAMYWYRQDPGQGLRLIYYSQIVNDFQKGDIAEGYSVSREKKESFPLTVTSAQKNPTAFYLCASRDSEFTNYGYTFGSGTRLTVV.

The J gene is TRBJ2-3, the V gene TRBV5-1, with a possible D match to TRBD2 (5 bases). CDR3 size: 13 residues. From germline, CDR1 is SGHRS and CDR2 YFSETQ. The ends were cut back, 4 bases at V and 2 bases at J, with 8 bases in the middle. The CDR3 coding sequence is TGCGCCAGCAGCCCGGGGTCCACAGATACGCAGTATTTT. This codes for CASSPGSTDTQYF.

The CDR3 DNA follows: TGTGCCAGCTCACTGGGGGGCGAGACAGGGGAGTTCTTC. Translating gives CASSLGGETGEFF. The J gene is TRBJ2-1, the V gene TRBV18; 8 positions agree with TRBD1. Germline CDR1 and CDR2: KGHSH and LQKENI. Trimming removed 4 bases from V and 14 bases from J; junction bases left unmatched: 10. The CDR3 runs to 13 residues.

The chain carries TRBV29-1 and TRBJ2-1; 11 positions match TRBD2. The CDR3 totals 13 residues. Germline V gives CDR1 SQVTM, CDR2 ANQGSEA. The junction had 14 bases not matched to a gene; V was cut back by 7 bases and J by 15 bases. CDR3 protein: CSALLTSGGPMFF. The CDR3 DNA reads TGCAGCGCCCTCCTCACTAGCGGGGGCCCCATGTTCTTC.

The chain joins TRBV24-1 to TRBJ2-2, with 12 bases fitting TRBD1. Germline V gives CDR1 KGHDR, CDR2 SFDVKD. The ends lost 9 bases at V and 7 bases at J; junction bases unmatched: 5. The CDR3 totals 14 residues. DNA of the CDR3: TGTGCCACCCAGGGACAGGGGGCGGTCGGGGAGCTGTTTTTT. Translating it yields CATQGQGAVGELFF.

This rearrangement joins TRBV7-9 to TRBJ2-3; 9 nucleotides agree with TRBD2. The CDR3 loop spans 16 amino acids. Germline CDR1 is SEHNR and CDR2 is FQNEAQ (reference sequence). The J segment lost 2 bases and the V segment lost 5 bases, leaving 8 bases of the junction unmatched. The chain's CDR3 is CASSPIAGAPTDTQYF. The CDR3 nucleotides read TGTGCCAGCAGCCCCATAGCGGGAGCCCCCACAGATACGCAGTATTTT. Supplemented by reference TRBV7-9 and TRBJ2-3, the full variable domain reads DTGVSQNPRHKITKRGQNVTFRCDPISEHNRLYWYRQTLGQGPEFLTYFQNEAQLEKSRLLSDRFSAERPKGSFSTLEIQRTEQGDSAMYLCASSPIAGAPTDTQYFGPGTRLTVL.

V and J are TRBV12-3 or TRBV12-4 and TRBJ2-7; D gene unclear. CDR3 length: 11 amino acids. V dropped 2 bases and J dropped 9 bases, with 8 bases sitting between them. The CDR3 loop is CASSLSVVQYF. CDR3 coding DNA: TGTGCCAGCAGTTTATCAGTGGTGCAGTACTTC.

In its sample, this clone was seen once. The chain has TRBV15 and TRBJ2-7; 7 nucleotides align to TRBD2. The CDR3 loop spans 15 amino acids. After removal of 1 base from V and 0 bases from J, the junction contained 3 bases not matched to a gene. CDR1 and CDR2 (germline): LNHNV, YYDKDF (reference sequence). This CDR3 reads CATSRGAGTSYEQYF. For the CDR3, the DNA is TGTGCCACCAGCAGAGGAGCGGGGACCTCCTACGAGCAGTACTTC.

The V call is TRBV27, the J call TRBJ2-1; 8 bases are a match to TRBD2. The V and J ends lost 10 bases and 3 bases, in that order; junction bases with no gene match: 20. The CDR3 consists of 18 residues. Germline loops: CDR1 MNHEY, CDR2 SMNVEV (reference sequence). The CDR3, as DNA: TGTGCCACCGCAGTTCTACTAGCGGCAGCCTCCCTCTACAATGAGCAGTTCTTC. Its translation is CATAVLLAAASLYNEQFF.